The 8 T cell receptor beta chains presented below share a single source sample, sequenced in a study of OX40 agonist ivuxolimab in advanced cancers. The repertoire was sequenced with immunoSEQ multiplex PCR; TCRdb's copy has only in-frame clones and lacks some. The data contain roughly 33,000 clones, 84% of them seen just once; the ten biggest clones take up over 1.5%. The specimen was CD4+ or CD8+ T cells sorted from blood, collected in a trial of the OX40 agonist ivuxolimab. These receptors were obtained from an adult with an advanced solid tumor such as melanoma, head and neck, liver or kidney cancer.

The CDR3: CASSVAPGANLNTGELFF. Written as DNA, the CDR3 is TGTGCCAGCAGCGTAGCTCCGGGGGCCAACCTTAACACCGGGGAGCTGTTTTTT. The chain combines TRBV9 with TRBJ2-2; D assignment may be TRBD1 or TRBD2 (6 bases each). Between the trimmed V and J ends, which lost 0 bases and 2 bases, there was a span of 17 bases. Germline CDR1 is SGDLS and CDR2 is YYNGEE. The CDR3 is 18 residues long.

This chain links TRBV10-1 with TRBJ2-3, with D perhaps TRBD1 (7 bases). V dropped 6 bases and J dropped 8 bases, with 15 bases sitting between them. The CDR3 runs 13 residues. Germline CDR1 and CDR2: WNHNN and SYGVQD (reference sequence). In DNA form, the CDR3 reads TGCGCCAGCAGCGCAGTGCAGGGGGGTACGCAGTATTTT. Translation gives CASSAVQGGTQYF.

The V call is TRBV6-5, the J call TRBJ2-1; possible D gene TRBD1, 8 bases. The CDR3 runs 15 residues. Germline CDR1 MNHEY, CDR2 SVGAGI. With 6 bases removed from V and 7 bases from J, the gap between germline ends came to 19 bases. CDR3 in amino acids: CASRDLQGGKNEQFF. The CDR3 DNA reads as TGTGCCAGCAGGGATTTACAGGGGGGGAAAAATGAGCAGTTCTTC.

The CDR3 DNA reads TGTGCCAGCAGTGGGACAGGGGTTAACTCCGAGCAGTACTTC. Translation: CASSGTGVNSEQYF. The V gene is TRBV6-1, the J gene TRBJ2-7; TRBD1 agrees at 9 bases. This CDR3 is 14 amino acids long. Germline V gene lookup returns CDR1 MNHNS and CDR2 SASEGT. Trimming took 4 bases from V and 6 from J; bases not matched to a gene: 7.

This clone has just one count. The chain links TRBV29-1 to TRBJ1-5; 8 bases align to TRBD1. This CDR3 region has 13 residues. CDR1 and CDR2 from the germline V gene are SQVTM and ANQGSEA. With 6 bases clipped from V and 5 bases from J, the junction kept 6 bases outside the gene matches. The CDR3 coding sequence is TGCAGCGTATCGATCAGGGGGCATCAGCCCCAGCATTTT. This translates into CSVSIRGHQPQHF.

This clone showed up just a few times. CDR3 sequence (DNA): TGTGCCAGCTCACCAGAGGGCAGGGCCTCCTACAATGAGCAGTTCTTC. Translation gives CASSPEGRASYNEQFF. The chain employs TRBV18 and TRBJ2-1; either TRBD1 or TRBD2 may fit D (5 bases each). This CDR3 region has 16 residues. Between the trimmed V and J ends, which lost 2 bases and 0 bases, there was a span of 11 bases. Germline CDR1 and CDR2: KGHSH and LQKENI.

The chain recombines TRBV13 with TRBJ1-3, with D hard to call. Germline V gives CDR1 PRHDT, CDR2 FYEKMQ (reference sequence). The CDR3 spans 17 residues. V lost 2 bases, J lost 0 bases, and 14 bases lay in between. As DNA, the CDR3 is TGTGCCAGCAGCTTAAGGACCAGCCCGACCTCTGGAAACACCATATATTTT. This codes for CASSLRTSPTSGNTIYF.

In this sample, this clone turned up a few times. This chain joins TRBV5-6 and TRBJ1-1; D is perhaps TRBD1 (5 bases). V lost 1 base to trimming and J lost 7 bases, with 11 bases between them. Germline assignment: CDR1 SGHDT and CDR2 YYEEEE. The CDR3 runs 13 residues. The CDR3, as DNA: TGTGCCAGCAGCTTGAATCGGCAGGGTGAAGCTTTCTTT. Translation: CASSLNRQGEAFF.